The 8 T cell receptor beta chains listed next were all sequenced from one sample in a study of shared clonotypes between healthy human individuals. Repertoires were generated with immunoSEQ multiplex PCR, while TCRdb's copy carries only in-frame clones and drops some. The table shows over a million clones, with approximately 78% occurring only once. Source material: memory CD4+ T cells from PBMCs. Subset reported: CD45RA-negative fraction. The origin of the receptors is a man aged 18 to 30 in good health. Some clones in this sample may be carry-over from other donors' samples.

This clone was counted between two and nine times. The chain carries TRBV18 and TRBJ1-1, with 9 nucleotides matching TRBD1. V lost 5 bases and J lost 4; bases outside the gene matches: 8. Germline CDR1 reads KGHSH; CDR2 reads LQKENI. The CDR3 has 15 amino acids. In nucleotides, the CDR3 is TGTGCCAGCTCAACTCCCGGGACAGGGAGCACTGAAGCTTTCTTT. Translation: CASSTPGTGSTEAFF.

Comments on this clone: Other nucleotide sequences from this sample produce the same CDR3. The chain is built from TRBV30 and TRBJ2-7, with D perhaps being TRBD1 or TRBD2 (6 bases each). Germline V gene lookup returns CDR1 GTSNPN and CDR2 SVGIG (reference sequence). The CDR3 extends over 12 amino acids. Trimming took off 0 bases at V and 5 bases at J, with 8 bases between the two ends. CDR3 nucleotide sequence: TGTGCCTGGAGTGTAGGGGGGCACGAGCAGTACTTC. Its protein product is CAWSVGGHEQYF.

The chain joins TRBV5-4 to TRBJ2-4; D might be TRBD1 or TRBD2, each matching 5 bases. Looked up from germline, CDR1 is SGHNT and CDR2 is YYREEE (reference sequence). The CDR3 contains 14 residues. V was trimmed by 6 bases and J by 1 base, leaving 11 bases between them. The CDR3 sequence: CASNSGAAKNIQYF. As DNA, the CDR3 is TGTGCCAGCAACTCCGGGGCCGCCAAAAACATTCAGTACTTC.

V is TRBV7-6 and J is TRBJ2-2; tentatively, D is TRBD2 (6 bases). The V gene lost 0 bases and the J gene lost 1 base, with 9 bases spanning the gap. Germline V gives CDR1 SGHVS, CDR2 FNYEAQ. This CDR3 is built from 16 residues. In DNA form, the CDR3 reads TGTGCCAGCAGCTTAGCGTCGCGGGAGAACACCGGGGAGCTGTTTTTT. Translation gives CASSLASRENTGELFF.

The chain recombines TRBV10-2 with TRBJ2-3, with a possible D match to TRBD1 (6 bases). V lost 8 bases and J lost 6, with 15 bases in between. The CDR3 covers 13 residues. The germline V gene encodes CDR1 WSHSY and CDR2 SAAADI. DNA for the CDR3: TGCGCCAGCGGGGGCTACCTCTGGGATACGCAGTATTTT. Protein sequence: CASGGYLWDTQYF.

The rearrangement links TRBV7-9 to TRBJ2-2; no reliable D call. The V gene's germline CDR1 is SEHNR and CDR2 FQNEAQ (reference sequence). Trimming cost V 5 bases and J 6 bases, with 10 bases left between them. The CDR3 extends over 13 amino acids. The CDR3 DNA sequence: TGTGCCAGCAGCCCGACCACCGCCGGGGAGCTGTTTTTT. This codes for CASSPTTAGELFF.

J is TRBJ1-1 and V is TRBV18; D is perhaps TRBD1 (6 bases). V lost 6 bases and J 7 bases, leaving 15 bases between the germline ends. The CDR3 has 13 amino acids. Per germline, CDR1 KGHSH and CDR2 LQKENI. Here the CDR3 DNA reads TGTGCCAGCTCGCTTCAGGAGGACAGTGAAGCTTTCTTT. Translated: CASSLQEDSEAFF.

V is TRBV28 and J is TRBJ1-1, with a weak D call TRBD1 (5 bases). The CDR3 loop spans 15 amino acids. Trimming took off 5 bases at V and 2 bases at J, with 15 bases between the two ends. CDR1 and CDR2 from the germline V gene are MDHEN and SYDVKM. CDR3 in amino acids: CASSPPGVGNTEAFF. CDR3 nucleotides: TGTGCCAGCAGTCCCCCGGGGGTGGGAAACACTGAAGCTTTCTTT.